This TCR beta chain appears in the sequencing data of a study of T-cell reconstitution after alpha-beta-depleted transplantation in children. This clonotype has a handful of counts. CDR3 length: 15 residues. The V end was cut by 4 bases, the J end by 2 bases, with 16 bases between. The germline V gene encodes CDR1 SGHRS and CDR2 YFSETQ. The authors prepared the TCRbeta library with unique molecular identifiers. One entry per CDR3 protein, called by TCRdb with MiXCR from the PCR reads. The data show about 610,000 distinct CDR3 sequences, with about 10% seen just once and roughly 4% held by the top ten.

The TCR sequence derives from a human donor who donated a stem cell graft to a child with acute myeloid leukemia. Sample: PBMCs from the stem cell graft donor, taken from the stem cell graft. The chain employs TRBV5-1 and TRBJ2-7; D is possibly TRBD1 or TRBD2 (5 bases each). CDR3 sequence (DNA): TGCGCCAGCAGCCCCACCGGGGACGGAGCCTACGAGCAGTACTTC. Amino acid sequence: CASSPTGDGAYEQYF.